The TCR beta chain under discussion was sequenced for a study of cytomegalovirus exposure and HLA in healthy donors. Findings and limits, study-wide: Later analysis placed DRB1 highest and HLA-C lowest in TCR association rates, which differed by HLA locus.

Germline V gives CDR1 MNHEY, CDR2 SVGAGI. Trimming took 2 bases from V and 6 from J, leaving 7 bases between them. This CDR3 has 13 amino acids. PCR used 60 Vbeta primers and 13 Jbeta primers. The protocol was immunoSEQ multiplex PCR, while the TCRdb copy is restricted to in-frame clones and leaves out a portion. There are around 140,000 clones in the sample; 85% to 90% occur only once, and about 5.5% lies in the top ten. On this clone itself: Its matching antigen is unknown.

The TCR comes from a woman in her twenties or thirties in good health and CMV-seronegative. The chain is built from TRBV6-5 and TRBJ2-2, with D possibly TRBD1 on 5 matching bases. The sequenced material came from PBMCs. The CDR3 region is CASSYKGPGELFF. DNA for the CDR3: TGTGCCAGCAGTTACAAGGGGCCCGGGGAGCTGTTTTTT.